Listed here are 14 T cell receptor beta chains from one sample, sequenced in a study of long-term antiretroviral therapy in people with HIV. Version v3.0 of the immunoSEQ assay ran at survey level. Sequencing was performed with immunoSEQ multiplex PCR; in TCRdb, only in-frame clones are kept and a portion is missing. This table holds 25,000 to 30,000 clones, about 89% found once. The sample consisted of unsorted PBMCs, taken 3.1 years after starting antiretroviral therapy. All receptors derive from a man aged 18 to 30 with HIV.

The chain couples TRBV27 to TRBJ1-2, with 10 bases lining up with TRBD1. CDR1 is MNHEY, CDR2 SMNVEV, per germline (reference sequence). The CDR3 loop spans 16 amino acids. V lost 9 bases, J lost 8 bases, and 18 bases stayed unmatched. CDR3 region: CASGRDRGSAAGGYTF. In DNA form, the CDR3 reads TGTGCCAGTGGCCGGGACAGGGGTTCCGCGGCAGGAGGCTACACCTTC.

This sequence joins TRBV6-5 and TRBJ2-1; tentative D call: TRBD1 (6 bases). Germline assignment: CDR1 MNHEY and CDR2 SVGAGI. Trimming cost V 5 bases and J 13 bases, with 21 bases left between them. CDR3 length: 14 residues. Written as DNA, the CDR3 is TGTGCCAGCAGTGGTGCCGGGACATCCAATGGCCAGTTCTTC. This sequence encodes CASSGAGTSNGQFF.

The chain has TRBV7-2 and TRBJ1-2; 8 bases are shared with TRBD1. Losses at the gene ends were 6 bases for V and 4 bases for J; bases not matched to a gene: 7. CDR3 size: 14 residues. Germline loops: CDR1 SGHTA, CDR2 FQGNSA. The CDR3 DNA is TGTGCCAGCAGTACAGGGGGAGAGCCCTATGGCTACACCTTC. Translated: CASSTGGEPYGYTF.

This chain links TRBV5-6 with TRBJ2-1, with D tentatively TRBD2 (5 bases). CDR1 and CDR2 from the germline V gene are SGHDT and YYEEEE. The V and J ends lost 4 bases and 2 bases respectively, with 7 bases between them. The CDR3 runs to 13 residues. The CDR3 sequence: CASSKTTYNEQFF. The CDR3 DNA sequence: TGTGCCAGCAGCAAGACTACCTACAATGAGCAGTTCTTC.

The chain employs TRBV5-1 and TRBJ2-2; 7 nucleotides line up with TRBD1. Germline V gene lookup returns CDR1 SGHRS and CDR2 YFSETQ. Trimming at V came to 4 bases and at J to 2 bases, leaving 5 bases not matched to a gene. The CDR3 contains 15 residues. CDR3 in DNA: TGCGCCAGCAGCACGAGACAGGGTAACACCGGGGAGCTGTTTTTT. The encoded protein is CASSTRQGNTGELFF.

This chain connects TRBV19 to TRBJ2-5; 12 nucleotides agree with TRBD2. CDR3 length: 16 amino acids. The germline CDR1 and CDR2 sequences are LNHDA and SQIVND (reference sequence). Unmatched junction bases numbered 5, after V lost 5 bases and J lost 1 base. This CDR3 reads CASSSLLAGGQETQYF. The CDR3 coding sequence is TGTGCCAGTAGTTCTCTACTAGCGGGGGGCCAAGAGACCCAGTACTTC.

This chain uses TRBV11-2 with TRBJ1-3, with 7 bases matching TRBD1. V shed 2 bases, J shed 8 bases, and the junction held 0 bases outside the gene matches. This CDR3 is built from 12 residues. The germline gives CDR1 SGHAT, CDR2 FQNNGV. The CDR3 spells CASSLQGDTIYF. The CDR3 DNA reads TGTGCCAGCAGCTTACAGGGGGACACCATATATTTT.

The V and J genes are TRBV5-1 and TRBJ1-1; possible D gene TRBD1, 5 bases. V lost 0 bases and J lost 2, with 11 bases in between. Per the germline V gene, CDR1 is SGHRS and CDR2 is YFSETQ. This CDR3 has 15 residues. This CDR3 reads CASSLGQILNTEAFF. CDR3 in DNA: TGCGCCAGCAGCTTGGGACAGATACTTAACACTGAAGCTTTCTTT. The full variable domain, in which reference TRBV5-1 and TRBJ1-1 provide the parts outside the CDR3, is KAGVTQTPRYLIKTRGQQVTLSCSPISGHRSVSWYQQTPGQGLQFLFEYFSETQRNKGNFPGRFSGRQFSNSRSEMNVSTLELGDSALYLCASSLGQILNTEAFFGQGTRLTVV.

V usage is TRBV7-9 and J usage is TRBJ2-1; the match to TRBD1 covers 7 bases. This CDR3 region has 15 residues. V lost 0 bases to trimming and J lost 1 base; unmatched junction nucleotides: 0. The germline V gene encodes CDR1 SEHNR and CDR2 FQNEAQ (reference sequence). The CDR3 reads CASSLATGSYNEQFF. The CDR3 nucleotides read TGTGCCAGCAGCTTAGCGACAGGGTCCTACAATGAGCAGTTCTTC.

The rearrangement links TRBV7-2 to TRBJ1-5; TRBD1 might be the D (5 bases). CDR1 and CDR2 from the germline V gene are SGHTA and FQGNSA. The CDR3 length is 19 residues. V lost 2 bases and J lost 3, with 23 bases in between. The CDR3 DNA is TGTGCCAGCAGCTTAATTCCGGGACCTTCTACCTATGACAATCAGCCCCAGCATTTT. Amino acids: CASSLIPGPSTYDNQPQHF. The full variable domain, its missing parts supplied by reference TRBV7-2 and TRBJ1-5, is GAGVSQSPSNKVTEKGKDVELRCDPISGHTALYWYRQSLGQGLEFLIYFQGNSAPDKSGLPSDRFSAERTGGSVSTLTIQRTQQEDSAVYLCASSLIPGPSTYDNQPQHFGDGTRLSIL.

V is TRBV29-1 and J is TRBJ2-5; D is uncertain. Germline V gene lookup returns CDR1 SQVTM and CDR2 ANQGSEA. With 4 bases removed from V and 0 bases from J, the gap between germline ends came to 6 bases. This CDR3 region has 12 residues. CDR3 loop: CSVVQYQETQYF. CDR3 nucleotide sequence: TGCAGCGTTGTTCAGTACCAAGAGACCCAGTACTTC.

The rearrangement links TRBV13 to TRBJ1-2; D is perhaps TRBD1 (5 bases). The length of the CDR3 is 16 residues. Trimming left V 0 bases short and J 2 bases short, with 13 bases between. Germline CDR1 and CDR2: PRHDT and FYEKMQ (reference sequence). CDR3 in amino acids: CASSLGPGDSNYGYTF. The DNA of the CDR3 is TGTGCCAGCAGCTTAGGGCCGGGGGACTCAAACTATGGCTACACCTTC.

As DNA, the CDR3 is TGTGCCAGCAGCCAAGACTGGGCGGGGGGGAACACCGGGGAGCTGTTTTTT. This codes for CASSQDWAGGNTGELFF. J is TRBJ2-2 and V is TRBV4-2; 8 nucleotides line up with TRBD2. This CDR3 contains 17 residues. The V and J ends lost 0 bases and 1 base, in that order; junction bases with no gene match: 4. The germline V gene has CDR1 LGHNA and CDR2 YNFKEQ.

This sequence joins TRBV6-5 and TRBJ1-1; tentatively, D is TRBD1 (6 bases). In germline, CDR1 is MNHEY, CDR2 SVGAGI. V lost 2 bases and J 1 base, leaving 11 bases between the germline ends. The CDR3 consists of 15 residues. The DNA for the CDR3 is TGTGCCAGCAGTTACAATATACAGGGGAACACTGAAGCTTTCTTT. Protein: CASSYNIQGNTEAFF.